Following are 21 T cell receptor beta chains from one sample sequenced in a study of blood T cell repertoires in COVID-19. The protocol was immunoSEQ multiplex PCR, while the TCRdb copy is restricted to in-frame clones and leaves out a portion. The sample yields about 160,000 clones, around 84% seen once. Sequencing used peripheral blood. The receptors shown here come from a man between 45 and 60 years old with active or convalescent COVID-19.

The chain has TRBV4-2 and TRBJ1-2, with TRBD1 identical over 9 bases. The CDR3 length is 14 residues. J was trimmed by 8 bases and V by 1 base; bases with no gene match: 5. Germline CDR1 and CDR2: LGHNA and YNFKEQ. The CDR3 DNA sequence: TGTGCCAGCAGCCAAGGACAGGGGGAGTGGGGCTACACCTTC. It specifies CASSQGQGEWGYTF.

The chain couples TRBV28 to TRBJ2-3, with 12 bases fitting TRBD2. The CDR3 runs to 15 residues. Germline CDR1 is MDHEN and CDR2 is SYDVKM. J gave up 6 bases and V 5 bases, and 6 bases lay outside the gene matches. The CDR3 reads CASSHLAGGQDTQYF. The CDR3 DNA follows: TGTGCCAGCAGTCATCTAGCGGGGGGGCAGGATACGCAGTATTTT. Full variable domain (remainder filled in from reference TRBV28 and TRBJ2-3): DVKVTQSSRYLVKRTGEKVFLECVQDMDHENMFWYRQDPGLGLRLIYFSYDVKMKEKGDIPEGYSVSREKKERFSLILESASTNQTSMYLCASSHLAGGQDTQYFGPGTRLTVL.

The chain combines TRBV4-3 with TRBJ2-1; 8 bases align to TRBD2. The CDR3 is made up of 17 amino acids. CDR1 is LGHNA, CDR2 YSLEER, per germline. V lost 4 bases, J lost 1 base, and 9 bases stayed unmatched. The CDR3 here is CASSPGGRGLSYNEQFF. DNA of the CDR3: TGCGCCAGCAGCCCGGGGGGGCGGGGGCTATCCTACAATGAGCAGTTCTTC.

J is TRBJ2-5 and V is TRBV19, with TRBD2 as a possible D gene (5 bases). Germline CDR1 is LNHDA and CDR2 is SQIVND (reference sequence). The CDR3 loop spans 15 amino acids. Trimming pared 3 bases from V and 3 bases from J, leaving 14 bases between. The CDR3 bases are TGTGCCAGTAGTATTTCTGGGTGGGGAGAAGAGACCCAGTACTTC. It codes for CASSISGWGEETQYF.

The chain recombines TRBV24-1 with TRBJ2-1; 11 bases are shared with TRBD1. CDR1 is KGHDR, CDR2 SFDVKD, per germline. The CDR3 covers 15 residues. The J segment lost 7 bases and the V segment lost 4 bases, leaving 5 bases of the junction unmatched. CDR3 in amino acids: CATSDGQGARNEQFF. In DNA, the CDR3 is TGTGCCACCAGTGACGGACAGGGGGCGCGGAATGAGCAGTTCTTC.

The chain recombines TRBV9 with TRBJ1-2; D gene unclear. CDR3 length: 13 amino acids. Germline V lookup: CDR1 SGDLS, CDR2 YYNGEE. Trimming shortened V by 1 base and J by 6 bases, and 10 bases separated the two germline ends. CDR3 in DNA: TGTGCCAGCAGCGTAAGTCAGGAAGATGGCTACACCTTC. Translation: CASSVSQEDGYTF.

The CDR3 DNA follows: TGTGCCAGCAGCCCAACGGGCCTAGCGGGGGAAGATACGCAGTATTTT. Translating gives CASSPTGLAGEDTQYF. The chain recombines TRBV7-9 with TRBJ2-3, with 10 bases aligning to TRBD2. V gave up 5 bases and J gave up 5 bases; unmatched junction bases: 10. The CDR3 runs to 16 residues. Germline CDR1 SEHNR, CDR2 FQNEAQ (reference sequence).

The rearrangement joins TRBV13 to TRBJ2-4, with 11 bases matching TRBD2. The V segment lost 5 bases and the J segment 4 bases; nucleotides outside the gene matches: 10. The CDR3 loop spans 17 amino acids. The germline V gene encodes CDR1 PRHDT and CDR2 FYEKMQ (reference sequence). DNA of the CDR3: TGTGCCAGCAGCCCACCGTCGGGACTAGCGGAGAAAAACATTCAGTACTTC. Its translation: CASSPPSGLAEKNIQYF. Looking up the rest from reference TRBV13 and TRBJ2-4 gives the full variable domain: AAGVIQSPRHLIKEKRETATLKCYPIPRHDTVYWYQQGPGQDPQFLISFYEKMQSDKGSIPDRFSAQQFSDYHSELNMSSLELGDSALYFCASSPPSGLAEKNIQYFGAGTRLSVL.

This sequence joins TRBV19 and TRBJ2-7; tentatively, D is TRBD1 (6 bases). Deletions cut 0 bases from V and 4 bases from J, with 10 bases between. The CDR3 loop spans 14 amino acids. The V gene's germline CDR1 is LNHDA and CDR2 SQIVND (reference sequence). The CDR3 here is CASSIESRGYEQYF. The CDR3 coding sequence is TGTGCCAGTAGTATAGAGTCCAGGGGATACGAGCAGTACTTC.

This rearrangement joins TRBV11-3 to TRBJ1-1, with TRBD1 as a possible D gene (6 bases). The CDR3 extends over 16 amino acids. CDR1 and CDR2 from the germline V gene are SGHNT and YENEEA. Trimming left V 4 bases short and J 3 bases short, with 18 bases between. The CDR3 nucleotides are TGTGCCAGCAGCTCGGGCCCACAGGGCACCGACACTGAAGCTTTCTTT. Protein product: CASSSGPQGTDTEAFF.

The rearrangement uses TRBV11-2 and TRBJ2-1; 7 nucleotides match TRBD1. This CDR3 region has 14 residues. Trimming took 2 bases from V and 5 from J; bases not matched to a gene: 3. Germline V gives CDR1 SGHAT, CDR2 FQNNGV. The CDR3 here is CASSLRTGNNEQFF. For the CDR3, the DNA is TGTGCCAGCAGCTTAAGGACAGGTAACAATGAGCAGTTCTTC.

The chain recombines TRBV28 with TRBJ2-3; 10 nucleotides match TRBD2. The V segment lost 3 bases and the J segment 13 bases; nucleotides outside the gene matches: 10. Germline V gene data show CDR1 as MDHEN and CDR2 as SYDVKM. The CDR3 runs to 14 residues. CDR3 DNA sequence: TGTGCCAGCAGTTTTCGCTCCACTAGCGGGACGAAGTATTTT. Amino acids: CASSFRSTSGTKYF.

The chain carries TRBV20-1 and TRBJ1-2; D is perhaps TRBD1 (5 bases). Germline-derived CDR1 and CDR2 are DFQATT and SNEGSKA (reference sequence). Trimming removed 6 bases from V and 2 bases from J, with 7 bases in between. CDR3 length: 11 residues. The CDR3 DNA reads as TGCAGTGCGCAGGGAAACTATGGCTACACCTTC. It is translated as CSAQGNYGYTF.

This chain joins TRBV6-5 and TRBJ1-2; D not certain. CDR3 length: 13 amino acids. Trimming took 7 bases from V and 7 from J, leaving 16 bases between them. CDR1 is MNHEY and CDR2 is SVGAGI in the germline V gene. The CDR3 loop reads CASTSAGRGGYTF. The CDR3 coding sequence is TGTGCCAGCACCTCGGCTGGCCGCGGTGGCTACACCTTC.

This clone was counted a single time. The V gene is TRBV6-6, the J gene TRBJ2-7; TRBD2 might be the D (6 bases). Trimming removed 2 bases at V and 7 bases at J, with 9 bases between. Germline lookup yields CDR1 MNHNY and CDR2 SVGAGI (reference sequence). The CDR3 covers 12 residues. The CDR3 DNA follows: TGTGCCAGCAGTTACCTAGCGCGGGAGCAGTACTTC. This codes for CASSYLAREQYF.

The V call is TRBV7-9, the J call TRBJ1-2, with 8 bases identical to TRBD1. Trimming took 2 bases from V and 8 from J; bases not matched to a gene: 7. Germline CDR1 and CDR2: SEHNR and FQNEAQ (reference sequence). The CDR3 is 14 residues long. The CDR3 DNA sequence: TGTGCCAGCAGCTTAATGGGACAGGAAGGGGGCTACACCTTC. Translating gives CASSLMGQEGGYTF. Supplemented by reference TRBV7-9 and TRBJ1-2, the full variable domain reads DTGVSQNPRHKITKRGQNVTFRCDPISEHNRLYWYRQTLGQGPEFLTYFQNEAQLEKSRLLSDRFSAERPKGSFSTLEIQRTEQGDSAMYLCASSLMGQEGGYTFGSGTRLTVV.

The chain uses TRBV24-1 and TRBJ2-3; a weak D match, TRBD1 (5 bases). The V and J ends lost 6 bases and 3 bases respectively, with 12 bases between them. Per the germline V gene, CDR1 is KGHDR and CDR2 is SFDVKD. This CDR3 has 14 residues. This CDR3 is CATSQLDSTDTQYF. CDR3 bases: TGTGCCACCAGTCAACTTGACAGTACAGATACGCAGTATTTT.

Details on this clone: An end of the junction differs from the germline gene, which may be a read error. CDR3 DNA sequence: TGTGCCAGCAGCCCAAGAGGGACAGGGGGTTCGGGAAATACCATATATTTT. Residues: CASSPRGTGGSGNTIYF. This chain links TRBV9 with TRBJ1-3, with TRBD1 matching over 11 bases. From germline, CDR1 is SGDLS and CDR2 YYNGEE. The CDR3 runs to 17 residues.

The chain carries TRBV4-3 and TRBJ2-2, with 7 bases fitting TRBD1. Germline CDR1 and CDR2: LGHNA and YSLEER. V gave up 0 bases and J gave up 4 bases; unmatched junction bases: 11. The CDR3 runs to 18 residues. CDR3 in DNA: TGCGCCAGCAGCCAAGATGGGTGGGGACAGACGATCACCGGGGAGCTGTTTTTT. It translates to CASSQDGWGQTITGELFF.

The chain links TRBV5-1 to TRBJ1-2; the D is unclear. Germline V gene lookup returns CDR1 SGHRS and CDR2 YFSETQ. V was trimmed by 0 bases and J by 3 bases, leaving 6 bases between them. CDR3 length: 13 residues. The DNA for the CDR3 is TGCGCCAGCAGCTTGGAACCGGACTATGGCTACACCTTC. It codes for CASSLEPDYGYTF.

This chain joins TRBV6-5 and TRBJ2-7; 7 bases are shared with TRBD1. From germline, CDR1 is MNHEY and CDR2 SVGAGI. This CDR3 region has 14 residues. J was trimmed by 4 bases and V by 5 bases; bases with no gene match: 8. CDR3 nucleotide sequence: TGTGCCAGCAGTACCAGGACAGGCGGTTACGAGCAGTACTTC. Translation gives CASSTRTGGYEQYF.